The 30 T cell receptor beta chains presented below share a single source sample, sequenced in a study of radiotherapy plus CTLA-4 blockade in lung cancer (dated by TCRdb to the late 2010s). The protocol used for the library was the immunoSEQ multiplex PCR assay. TCRdb obtained this table from immuneACCESS and retained in-frame rearrangements with V and J assigned. These tables miss some clones; where compared with another copy, unresolved V genes account for less than half of the shortfall, and the remainder is unexplained. The sample includes more than 55,000 clones, with under 80% observed a single time. The ten largest account for approximately 15% of the sample. Sequenced material: peripheral blood, taken from a patient treated with radiotherapy plus ipilimumab. These TCRs come from a human donor with non-small cell lung cancer who had a complete response to radiotherapy plus ipilimumab.

The J gene is TRBJ2-3, the V gene TRBV11-3, with D perhaps TRBD1 (7 bases). Germline CDR1 reads SGHNT; CDR2 reads YENEEA. There are 15 residues in the CDR3. V was shortened by 5 bases and J by 0 bases, with 12 bases between the two germline ends. CDR3 DNA sequence: TGTGCCAGCAGCCAGGGGGGAACCAGCACAGATACGCAGTATTTT. Encoded protein: CASSQGGTSTDTQYF.

This clone was seen just once. The V and J genes are TRBV12-5 and TRBJ1-1; D unclear. The CDR3 is 12 amino acids. V was trimmed by 6 bases and J by 9 bases, leaving 14 bases between them. The germline CDR1 and CDR2 sequences are LGHNT and FRNRAP. The CDR3 loop reads CASGGPRRKAFF. As DNA, the CDR3 is TGTGCTAGTGGAGGGCCAAGGAGGAAAGCTTTCTTT.

This clone was seen a few times. The genes are TRBV5-6 and TRBJ1-2, with D uncertain. CDR3 size: 14 residues. Germline values: CDR1 SGHDT, CDR2 YYEEEE. V lost 4 bases and J 7 bases, leaving 17 bases between the germline ends. CDR3 DNA sequence: TGTGCCAGCAGCCAAAGTCGGGGAACTGGTGGCTACACCTTC. This translates into CASSQSRGTGGYTF.

The chain combines TRBV15 with TRBJ2-1; possibly TRBD1 for D (5 bases). The CDR3 is 15 residues long. The ends were cut back, 1 base at V and 6 bases at J, with 13 bases in the middle. Germline values: CDR1 LNHNV, CDR2 YYDKDF (reference sequence). In nucleotides, the CDR3 is TGTGCCACCAGCAGAGGTCAGGGCATCCCCAATGAGCAGTTCTTC. As protein: CATSRGQGIPNEQFF. Using reference TRBV15 and TRBJ2-1 for the parts outside the CDR3, the full variable domain is DAMVIQNPRYQVTQFGKPVTLSCSQTLNHNVMYWYQQKSSQAPKLLFHYYDKDFNNEADTPDNFQSRRPNTSFCFLDIRSPGLGDTAMYLCATSRGQGIPNEQFFGPGTRLTVL.

The chain recombines TRBV7-2 with TRBJ1-2; 7 positions match TRBD1. This CDR3 comprises 15 residues. Germline assignment: CDR1 SGHTA and CDR2 FQGNSA. Trimming removed 5 bases from V and 4 bases from J; junction bases left unmatched: 10. The CDR3 sequence: CASSLRGDSSYGYTF. CDR3 coding DNA: TGTGCCAGCAGCCTACGAGGGGACAGCTCCTATGGCTACACCTTC.

This clone was counted only a few times. The chain uses TRBV29-1 and TRBJ2-5, with D unresolved. Trimming pared 5 bases from V and 2 bases from J, leaving 9 bases between. CDR1 SQVTM and CDR2 ANQGSEA come from the germline V gene. CDR3 length equals 12 residues. CDR3 sequence (DNA): TGCAGCGTTAGTTCCAGGCAAGAGACCCAGTACTTC. It encodes CSVSSRQETQYF.

V is TRBV20-1 and J is TRBJ1-2; TRBD1 aligns across 7 bases. In germline, CDR1 is DFQATT, CDR2 SNEGSKA (reference sequence). This CDR3 is built from 11 residues. Trimming took 7 bases from V and 6 from J; bases not matched to a gene: 5. The CDR3 nucleotides are TGCAGTGGGGGGACAGTGGATGGCTACACCTTC. Translating gives CSGGTVDGYTF.

The rearrangement uses TRBV27 and TRBJ2-7; TRBD1 might be the D (6 bases). This CDR3 is 14 amino acids long. Between the trimmed V and J ends, which lost 2 bases and 3 bases, there was a span of 11 bases. CDR1 is MNHEY and CDR2 is SMNVEV in the germline V gene (reference sequence). The CDR3 DNA sequence: TGTGCCAGCAGTTTACGGCAGGGGAGCTACGAGCAGTACTTC. Translation: CASSLRQGSYEQYF.

The CDR3 sequence: CASSPQQGAQEKLFF. CDR3 bases: TGTGCCAGCAGCCCCCAACAGGGGGCGCAGGAAAAACTGTTTTTT. The chain couples TRBV7-9 to TRBJ1-4; the match to TRBD1 covers 9 bases. Looked up from germline, CDR1 is SEHNR and CDR2 is FQNEAQ (reference sequence). Trimming at V came to 5 bases and at J to 8 bases, leaving 9 bases not matched to a gene. The CDR3 consists of 15 residues.

The CDR3 here is CASSVGRNTEAFF. CDR3 nucleotide sequence: TGTGCCAGCAGCGTGGGGAGGAACACTGAAGCTTTCTTT. This chain connects TRBV9 to TRBJ1-1; D gene uncertain. Germline-derived CDR1 and CDR2 are SGDLS and YYNGEE. V was pared by 2 bases and J by 1 base, with 6 bases between. The CDR3 is 13 residues long.

The genes are TRBV6-5 and TRBJ1-2; D is possibly TRBD1 (5 bases). Trimming took 4 bases from V and 4 from J, leaving 19 bases between them. Germline V lookup: CDR1 MNHEY, CDR2 SVGAGI. This CDR3 comprises 16 residues. The CDR3 sequence: CASSSLPGTGGYGYTF. For the CDR3, the DNA is TGTGCCAGCAGTTCCCTCCCCGGGACGGGGGGCTATGGCTACACCTTC.

The genes are TRBV4-1 and TRBJ2-2; 12 bases line up with TRBD2. J lost 6 bases, V lost 5 bases, and 13 bases had no gene match. CDR1 is MGHRA and CDR2 is YSYEKL in the germline V gene. CDR3 size: 18 residues. CDR3 bases: TGCGCCAGCAGCACCCGATCGCTAGCGGGGGGGAAGGCCGGGGAGCTGTTTTTT. Its translation: CASSTRSLAGGKAGELFF.

This chain connects TRBV27 to TRBJ2-1, with unresolved D. Per the germline V gene, CDR1 is MNHEY and CDR2 is SMNVEV (reference sequence). The V gene lost 4 bases and the J gene lost 7 bases, with 8 bases spanning the gap. This CDR3 region has 12 residues. CDR3 sequence: CASSSTWNEQFF. The CDR3 DNA reads TGTGCCAGCAGTTCAACTTGGAATGAGCAGTTCTTC.

In its sample, this clone was seen once. The chain has TRBV27 and TRBJ1-1, with D possibly matching TRBD1 (6 bases). Germline V gene data show CDR1 as MNHEY and CDR2 as SMNVEV (reference sequence). The CDR3 is 16 residues long. V was trimmed by 4 bases and J by 0 bases, leaving 15 bases between them. The CDR3 loop reads CASSSRTTGLNTEAFF. CDR3 bases: TGTGCCAGCAGTTCCCGTACGACAGGACTGAACACTGAAGCTTTCTTT.

The chain links TRBV10-1 to TRBJ2-3, with unresolved D. Trimming stripped 6 bases from V and 2 bases from J, with 9 bases between. CDR1 and CDR2 (germline): WNHNN, SYGVQD (reference sequence). This CDR3 has 13 residues. CDR3 residues: CASSLDSTDTQYF. For the CDR3, the DNA is TGCGCCAGCAGCCTTGACTCCACAGATACGCAGTATTTT.

The rearrangement links TRBV6-1 to TRBJ1-3; 8 bases match TRBD1. Germline CDR1 and CDR2: MNHNS and SASEGT. CDR3 length equals 15 residues. The ends lost 5 bases at V and 2 bases at J; junction bases unmatched: 5. CDR3 sequence: CASSKLDRAGNTIYF. DNA for the CDR3: TGTGCCAGCAGTAAACTGGACAGGGCTGGAAACACCATATATTTT.

This clone turned up a few times. The chain has TRBV6-1 and TRBJ1-1; a weak D match, TRBD1 (6 bases). Germline V CDR1 and CDR2: MNHNS, SASEGT. The CDR3 covers 13 residues. V lost 4 bases and J lost 6, with 12 bases in between. The CDR3 loop is CASSVGTLAEAFF. The CDR3 region has the DNA TGTGCCAGCAGTGTCGGGACACTGGCTGAAGCTTTCTTT.

This chain uses TRBV4-1 with TRBJ2-1; 9 nucleotides match TRBD2. V gave up 5 bases and J gave up 9 bases; unmatched junction bases: 11. Germline values: CDR1 MGHRA, CDR2 YSYEKL. The CDR3 has 15 residues. Here the CDR3 DNA reads TGCGCCAGCAGCGGATTAGCGGGAGCCAGGGGTGAGCAGTTCTTC. Translation: CASSGLAGARGEQFF.

The chain is built from TRBV7-9 and TRBJ2-7; 11 bases agree with TRBD1. V shed 5 bases and J 7 bases; nucleotides not matched to a gene: 7. The CDR3 runs to 14 residues. Looked up from germline, CDR1 is SEHNR and CDR2 is FQNEAQ (reference sequence). The DNA of the CDR3 is TGTGCCAGCAGCCTGGGACAGGGGGTCCAAGAGCAGTACTTC. This encodes CASSLGQGVQEQYF. Filled out from reference TRBV7-9 and TRBJ2-7, the complete variable domain reads DTGVSQNPRHKITKRGQNVTFRCDPISEHNRLYWYRQTLGQGPEFLTYFQNEAQLEKSRLLSDRFSAERPKGSFSTLEIQRTEQGDSAMYLCASSLGQGVQEQYFGPGTRLTVT.

This sequence joins TRBV13 and TRBJ1-3, with D unclear. Per the germline V gene, CDR1 is PRHDT and CDR2 is FYEKMQ (reference sequence). The length of the CDR3 is 15 residues. Trimming stripped 1 base from V and 0 bases from J, with 7 bases between. The CDR3 bases are TGTGCCAGCAGCTTAGAACTGTACTCTGGAAACACCATATATTTT. Protein sequence: CASSLELYSGNTIYF.

This chain connects TRBV5-1 to TRBJ2-3; D gene ambiguous. CDR3 length equals 15 residues. Germline CDR1 SGHRS, CDR2 YFSETQ. V shed 0 bases and J shed 0 bases, with 8 bases lying between them. CDR3 bases: TGCGCCAGCAGCTTGGACAGCTCTAGCACAGATACGCAGTATTTT. It specifies CASSLDSSSTDTQYF.

This clone was detected only once. The gene calls are TRBV7-6 and TRBJ1-1; 7 nucleotides line up with TRBD1. CDR3 length: 14 residues. Trimming cost V 5 bases and J 3 bases; bases outside gene matches: 6. Germline values: CDR1 SGHVS, CDR2 FNYEAQ. The CDR3 DNA sequence: TGTGCCAGCAGCCTAGGGCAGGGGGACACTGAAGCTTTCTTT. As protein: CASSLGQGDTEAFF.

The CDR3 is CASSLDRAAEAFF. In nucleotides, the CDR3 is TGTGCCAGCAGCCTGGACAGAGCGGCTGAAGCTTTCTTT. The chain joins TRBV7-2 to TRBJ1-1; perhaps TRBD1 as D (6 bases). CDR1 is SGHTA and CDR2 is FQGNSA in the germline V gene. The CDR3 is 13 amino acids. Between the trimmed V and J ends, which lost 5 bases and 6 bases, there was a span of 13 bases.

This clone showed up just once. The V gene is TRBV19, the J gene TRBJ2-7; 7 bases are a match to TRBD1. CDR3 length equals 15 residues. CDR1 is LNHDA and CDR2 is SQIVND in the germline V gene (reference sequence). V dropped 3 bases and J dropped 3; count of bases not matched to a gene: 8. The CDR3 reads CASSMGSGGDYEQYF. In nucleotides, the CDR3 is TGTGCCAGTAGTATGGGTTCAGGGGGTGACTACGAGCAGTACTTC.

This clone qualifies as medium-sized (0.01 to 0.1%). The J gene is TRBJ1-4, the V gene TRBV5-6; TRBD1 agrees at 10 bases. From germline, CDR1 is SGHDT and CDR2 YYEEEE. This CDR3 is 15 amino acids long. The ends lost 4 bases at V and 12 bases at J; junction bases unmatched: 12. CDR3 protein: CASSRSGQGTSELFF. The CDR3 DNA reads as TGTGCCAGCAGCCGGTCGGGACAGGGGACGAGTGAACTGTTTTTT.

The rearrangement links TRBV7-2 to TRBJ2-5, with 13 bases matching TRBD2. In germline, CDR1 is SGHTA, CDR2 FQGNSA. V shed 0 bases and J 4 bases; nucleotides not matched to a gene: 2. The CDR3 is made up of 16 amino acids. CDR3 in DNA: TGTGCCAGCAGCTTAGCGGGACTAGCGGGGAGAGAGACCCAGTACTTC. Amino acids: CASSLAGLAGRETQYF.

This clone came up a few times. The chain joins TRBV18 to TRBJ1-3; TRBD1 agrees at 8 bases. V was clipped by 4 bases and J by 0 bases; unmatched bases: 2. Germline CDR1 and CDR2: KGHSH and LQKENI. The CDR3 length is 15 residues. CDR3: CASSRQGFSGNTIYF. DNA of the CDR3: TGTGCCAGCTCACGACAGGGGTTCTCTGGAAACACCATATATTTT.

The chain couples TRBV29-1 to TRBJ2-3; TRBD2 is a possible D gene (5 bases). Germline V gene sequence: CDR1 SQVTM, CDR2 ANQGSEA. V shed 5 bases and J shed 11 bases, with 14 bases lying between them. The CDR3 has 11 amino acids. The CDR3 sequence is CSVSREGGQYF. The CDR3 coding sequence is TGCAGCGTTAGTCGGGAAGGAGGGCAGTATTTT.

This sequence joins TRBV30 and TRBJ2-1; 10 bases line up with TRBD2. V dropped 2 bases and J dropped 5; count of bases not matched to a gene: 6. The CDR3 consists of 15 residues. Germline V lookup: CDR1 GTSNPN, CDR2 SVGIG (reference sequence). DNA of the CDR3: TGTGCCTGGAGTAACAAAGGACTAGCGGACAATGAGCAGTTCTTC. Translation gives CAWSNKGLADNEQFF.

The chain has TRBV18 and TRBJ1-5; D is possibly TRBD1 (5 bases). CDR3 length equals 16 residues. Trimming left V 1 base short and J 3 bases short, with 13 bases between. Germline V CDR1 and CDR2: KGHSH, LQKENI. The CDR3 nucleotides read TGTGCCAGCTCACCACGGGCGGGACTGAACAATCAGCCCCAGCATTTT. The encoded protein is CASSPRAGLNNQPQHF.